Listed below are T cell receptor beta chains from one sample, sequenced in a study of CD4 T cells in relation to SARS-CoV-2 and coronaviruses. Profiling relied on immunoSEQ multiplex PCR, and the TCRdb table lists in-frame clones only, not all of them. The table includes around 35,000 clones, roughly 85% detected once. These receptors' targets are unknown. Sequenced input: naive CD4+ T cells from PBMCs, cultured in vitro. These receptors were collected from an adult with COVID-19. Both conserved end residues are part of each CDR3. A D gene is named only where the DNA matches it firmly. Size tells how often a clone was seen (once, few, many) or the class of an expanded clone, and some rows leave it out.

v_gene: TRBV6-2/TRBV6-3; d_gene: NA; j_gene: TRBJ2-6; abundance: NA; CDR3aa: CASSYNSGANVLTF; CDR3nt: TGTGCCAGCAGTTACAACTCTGGGGCCAACGTCCTGACTTTC
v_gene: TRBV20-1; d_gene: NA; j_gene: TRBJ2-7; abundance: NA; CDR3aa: CSASSGSTFYEQYF; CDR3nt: TGCAGTGCTAGTTCTGGGAGTACTTTCTACGAGCAGTACTTC
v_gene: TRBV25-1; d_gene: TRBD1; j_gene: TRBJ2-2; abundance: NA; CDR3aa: CASRETGAAGELFF; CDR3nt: TGTGCCAGCAGAGAGACAGGGGCGGCCGGGGAGCTGTTTTTT
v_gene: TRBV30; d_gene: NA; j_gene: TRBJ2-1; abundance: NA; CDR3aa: CAWSVLGNEQFF; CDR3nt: TGTGCCTGGAGTGTATTAGGGAATGAGCAGTTCTTC
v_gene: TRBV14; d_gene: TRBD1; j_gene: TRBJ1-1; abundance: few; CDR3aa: CASSQVTGGRTEAFF; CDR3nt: TGTGCCAGCAGCCAAGTTACAGGGGGTAGGACTGAAGCTTTCTTT
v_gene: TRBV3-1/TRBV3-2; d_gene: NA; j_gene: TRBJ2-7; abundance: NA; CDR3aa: CASSQKPLVGAGPHEQYF; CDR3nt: TGTGCCAGCAGCCAAAAGCCGTTGGTTGGGGCAGGGCCCCACGAGCAGTACTTC
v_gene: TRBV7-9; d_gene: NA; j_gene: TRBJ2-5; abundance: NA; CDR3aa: CASSSSLGGQTQYF; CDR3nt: TGTGCCAGCAGCTCCTCCCTCGGCGGCCAGACCCAGTACTTC
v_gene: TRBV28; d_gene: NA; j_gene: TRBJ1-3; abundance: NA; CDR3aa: CASSLGVGDTIYF; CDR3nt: TGTGCCAGCAGTTTAGGGGTTGGGGACACCATATATTTT
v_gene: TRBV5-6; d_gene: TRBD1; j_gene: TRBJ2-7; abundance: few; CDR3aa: CASSLPGTGGFREQYF; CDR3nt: TGTGCCAGCAGCCTCCCCGGGACAGGGGGCTTTCGCGAGCAGTACTTC
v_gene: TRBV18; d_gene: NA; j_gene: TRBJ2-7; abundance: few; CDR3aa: CASSPGVGTAEQYF; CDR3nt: TGTGCCAGCTCACCGGGCGTGGGAACTGCCGAGCAGTACTTC
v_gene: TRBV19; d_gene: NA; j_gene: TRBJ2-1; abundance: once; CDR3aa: CASSIDSATEIYNEQFF; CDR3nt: TGTGCCAGTAGTATTGACAGCGCGACAGAGATCTACAATGAGCAGTTCTTC
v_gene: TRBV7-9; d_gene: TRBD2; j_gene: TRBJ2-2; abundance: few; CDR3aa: CASSTGLAGDTGELFF; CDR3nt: TGTGCCAGCAGCACAGGACTAGCGGGGGACACCGGGGAGCTGTTTTTT
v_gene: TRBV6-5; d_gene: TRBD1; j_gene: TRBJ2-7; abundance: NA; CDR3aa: CASSYGGTGPHEQYF; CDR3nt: TGTGCCAGCAGTTACGGGGGGACAGGGCCCCACGAGCAGTACTTC
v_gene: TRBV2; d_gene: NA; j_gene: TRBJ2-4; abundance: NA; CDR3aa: CASRVDRENIQYF; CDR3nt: TGTGCCAGCAGGGTCGACCGAGAAAACATTCAGTACTTC
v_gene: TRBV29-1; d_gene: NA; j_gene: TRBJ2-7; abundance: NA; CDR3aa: CSVVGRSYEQYF; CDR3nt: TGCAGCGTTGTTGGGCGGTCCTACGAGCAGTACTTC
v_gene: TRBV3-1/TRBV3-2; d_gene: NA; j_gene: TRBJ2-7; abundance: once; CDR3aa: CASSQVRGVGEQYF; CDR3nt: TGTGCCAGCAGCCAAGTCAGGGGGGTGGGCGAGCAGTACTTC
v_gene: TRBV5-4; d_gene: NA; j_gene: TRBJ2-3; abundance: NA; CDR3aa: CASSLDRASTDTQYF; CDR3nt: TGTGCCAGCAGCTTGGATAGGGCTAGCACAGATACGCAGTATTTT
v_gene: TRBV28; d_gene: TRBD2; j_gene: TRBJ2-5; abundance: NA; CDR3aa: CASAAGILAGRKETQYF; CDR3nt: TGTGCCAGCGCGGCAGGAATACTAGCGGGTAGAAAAGAGACCCAGTACTTC
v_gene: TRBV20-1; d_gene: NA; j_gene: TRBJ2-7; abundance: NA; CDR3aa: CSAIDRYEQYF; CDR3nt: TGCAGTGCTATTGATCGGTACGAGCAGTACTTC
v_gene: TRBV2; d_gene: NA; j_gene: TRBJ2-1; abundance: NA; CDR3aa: CASSDEVFQFF; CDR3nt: TGTGCCAGCAGTGATGAGGTTTTTCAGTTCTTC
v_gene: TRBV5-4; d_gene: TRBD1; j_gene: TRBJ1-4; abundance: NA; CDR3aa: CASSSQGELEKLFF; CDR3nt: TGTGCCAGCAGCTCGCAGGGGGAATTAGAAAAACTGTTTTTT
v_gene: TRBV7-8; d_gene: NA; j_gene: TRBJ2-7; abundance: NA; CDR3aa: CASSLVSGAREQYF; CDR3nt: TGTGCCAGCAGCTTAGTCTCCGGCGCTCGGGAGCAGTACTTC
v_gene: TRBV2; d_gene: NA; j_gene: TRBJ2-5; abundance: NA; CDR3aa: CASSGAGGKETQYF; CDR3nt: TGTGCCAGCAGTGGGGCAGGGGGGAAAGAGACCCAGTACTTC
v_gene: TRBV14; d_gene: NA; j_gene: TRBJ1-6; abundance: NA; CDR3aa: CASSRSRSRYNSPLHF; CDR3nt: TGTGCCAGCAGCCGCTCGAGGTCCCGATATAATTCACCCCTCCACTTT
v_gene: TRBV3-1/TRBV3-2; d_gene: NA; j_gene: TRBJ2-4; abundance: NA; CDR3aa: CASSPRIAQNIQYF; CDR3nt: TGTGCCAGCAGCCCCCGGATCGCCCAAAACATTCAGTACTTC
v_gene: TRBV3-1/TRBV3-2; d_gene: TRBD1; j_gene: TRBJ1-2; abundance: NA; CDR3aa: CASNSRDRGTNYGYTF; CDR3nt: TGTGCCAGCAATAGCCGGGACAGGGGCACTAACTATGGCTACACCTTC
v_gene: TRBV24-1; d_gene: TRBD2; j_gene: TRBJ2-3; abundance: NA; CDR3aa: CATSEDRLAVSTDTQYF; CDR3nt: TGTGCCACCAGTGAGGATAGACTAGCGGTTAGCACAGATACGCAGTATTTT
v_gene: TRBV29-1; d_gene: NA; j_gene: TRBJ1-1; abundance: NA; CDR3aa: CSAGLTVMNTEAFF; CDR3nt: TGCAGCGCGGGATTGACAGTTATGAACACTGAAGCTTTCTTT
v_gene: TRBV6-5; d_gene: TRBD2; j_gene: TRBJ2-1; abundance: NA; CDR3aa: CASKPEREIYNEQFF; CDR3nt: TGTGCCAGCAAACCAGAGCGGGAGATTTACAATGAGCAGTTCTTC
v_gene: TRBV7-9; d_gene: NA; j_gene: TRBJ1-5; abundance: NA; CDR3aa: CASSHDGFQPQHF; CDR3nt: TGTGCCAGCAGTCATGATGGGTTTCAGCCCCAGCATTTT
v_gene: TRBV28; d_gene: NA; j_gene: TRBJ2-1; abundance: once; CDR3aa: CAGRGGEDEQFF; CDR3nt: TGTGCCGGCCGAGGGGGAGAGGATGAGCAGTTCTTC
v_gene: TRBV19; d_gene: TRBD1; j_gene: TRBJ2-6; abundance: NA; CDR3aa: CASSRKDRGRTHSGANVLTF; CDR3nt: TGTGCCAGTAGTCGAAAGGACAGGGGGCGAACACACTCTGGGGCCAACGTCCTGACTTTC
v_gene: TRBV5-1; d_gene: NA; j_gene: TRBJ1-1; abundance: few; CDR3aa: CASSLAPPPGNEAFF; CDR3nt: TGCGCCAGCAGCTTGGCCCCTCCTCCAGGGAATGAAGCTTTCTTT
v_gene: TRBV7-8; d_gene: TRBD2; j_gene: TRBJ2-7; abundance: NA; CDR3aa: CASSFAGTSGSLSRTPYEQYF; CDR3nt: TGTGCCAGCAGCTTCGCCGGGACTAGCGGGAGCTTATCGCGAACCCCCTACGAGCAGTACTTC
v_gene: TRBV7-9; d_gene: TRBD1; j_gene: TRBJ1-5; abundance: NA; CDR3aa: CASSPTGGNQPQHF; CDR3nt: TGTGCCAGCAGCCCGACAGGGGGTAATCAGCCCCAGCATTTT
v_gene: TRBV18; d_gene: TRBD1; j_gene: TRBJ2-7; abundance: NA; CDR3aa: CASSPRAGGYEQYF; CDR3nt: TGTGCCAGCTCACCTCGTGCAGGGGGCTACGAGCAGTACTTC
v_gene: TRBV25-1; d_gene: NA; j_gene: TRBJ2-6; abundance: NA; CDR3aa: CASSPLEFSSGANVLTF; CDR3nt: TGTGCCAGCTCCCCTTTGGAATTCTCCTCTGGGGCCAACGTCCTGACTTTC
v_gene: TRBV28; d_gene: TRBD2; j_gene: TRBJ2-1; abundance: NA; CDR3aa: CASSLGGRGISYNEQFF; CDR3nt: TGTGCCAGCAGTTTAGGCGGGAGAGGGATCTCCTACAATGAGCAGTTCTTC
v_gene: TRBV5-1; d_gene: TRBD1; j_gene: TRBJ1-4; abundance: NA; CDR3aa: CASSLPMGQGGEKLFF; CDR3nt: TGCGCCAGCAGCTTGCCGATGGGACAGGGAGGTGAAAAACTGTTTTTT
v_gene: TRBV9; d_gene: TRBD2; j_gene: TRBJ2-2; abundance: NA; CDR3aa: CASSPRTSRNTGELFF; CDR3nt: TGTGCCAGCAGCCCACGGACTAGCCGGAACACCGGGGAGCTGTTTTTT
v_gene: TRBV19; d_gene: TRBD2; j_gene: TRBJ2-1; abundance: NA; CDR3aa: CASSMEAGVAYEQFF; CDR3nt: TGTGCCAGTAGTATGGAGGCGGGAGTGGCATATGAGCAGTTCTTC
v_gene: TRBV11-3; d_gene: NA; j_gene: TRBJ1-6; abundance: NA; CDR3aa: CASTPTDFRDF; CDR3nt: TGTGCCAGCACCCCCACTGACTTCCGAGACTTT
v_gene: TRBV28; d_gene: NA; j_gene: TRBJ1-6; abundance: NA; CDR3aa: CASSLAPGEAYSPLHF; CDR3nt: TGTGCCAGCAGTTTAGCCCCCGGAGAGGCCTATTCACCCCTCCACTTT
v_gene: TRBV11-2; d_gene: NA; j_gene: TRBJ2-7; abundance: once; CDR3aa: CASSVVGANEQYF; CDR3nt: TGTGCCAGCAGCGTCGTGGGGGCGAACGAGCAGTACTTC
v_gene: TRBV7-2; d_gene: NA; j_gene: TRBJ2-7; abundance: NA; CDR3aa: CASSSLAGSEQYF; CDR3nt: TGTGCCAGCAGCTCGCTGGCTGGAAGCGAGCAGTACTTC
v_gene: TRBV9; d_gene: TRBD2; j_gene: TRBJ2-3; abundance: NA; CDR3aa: CASSNHPRTSGIPDTQYF; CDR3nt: TGTGCCAGCAGCAACCATCCAAGGACTAGCGGGATCCCAGATACGCAGTATTTT
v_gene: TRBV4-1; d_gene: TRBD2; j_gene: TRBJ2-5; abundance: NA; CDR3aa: CASSQLAGKQETQYF; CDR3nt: TGCGCCAGCAGCCAACTAGCGGGGAAGCAAGAGACCCAGTACTTC
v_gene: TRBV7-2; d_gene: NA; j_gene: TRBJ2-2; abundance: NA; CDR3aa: CASSVGLNTGELFF; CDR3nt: TGTGCCAGCAGCGTCGGACTGAACACCGGGGAGCTGTTTTTT
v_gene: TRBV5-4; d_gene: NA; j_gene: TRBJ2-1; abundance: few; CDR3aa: CASSRYNEQFF; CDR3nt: TGTGCCAGCAGCCGATACAATGAGCAGTTCTTC
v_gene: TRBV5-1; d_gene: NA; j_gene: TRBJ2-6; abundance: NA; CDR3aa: CASRLRGAGANVLTF; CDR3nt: TGCGCCAGCAGATTGCGGGGAGCTGGGGCCAACGTCCTGACTTTC